This T cell receptor (beta chain) comes out of a study of beta chain features in type 1 diabetes. Study outcomes and limitations: The naive, central memory and Treg TCRB repertoires looked more alike in patients than they did in healthy donors.

The CDR3 covers 17 residues. Germline CDR1 reads SGHVS; CDR2 reads FNYEAQ. V gave up 4 bases and J gave up 3 bases, with 19 bases separating them. This clone was counted a few times. Its antigen is not identified. The entirety of the isolated RNA underwent reverse transcription, so expressed TCRB transcripts were sequenced. TCRdb's table, derived via immunoSEQ multiplex PCR, lists solely in-frame clones and lacks some. The data show some 270,000 clones, 13% to 15% seen once. This receptor was obtained from a woman in her thirties or forties in good health. The sample consisted of naive CD4+ T cells from blood. The chain joins TRBV7-6 to TRBJ2-1, with D tentatively TRBD2 (7 bases). The CDR3 spells CASSWGRGRTLYNEQFF. The CDR3 region has the DNA TGTGCCAGCAGCTGGGGGCGGGGGCGAACCCTCTACAATGAGCAGTTCTTC. The variable domain in full, completed from reference TRBV7-6 and TRBJ2-1, reads GAGVSQSPRYKVTKRGQDVALRCDPISGHVSLYWYRQALGQGPEFLTYFNYEAQQDKSGLPNDRFSAERPEGSISTLTIQRTEQRDSAMYRCASSWGRGRTLYNEQFFGPGTRLTVL.